This T cell receptor beta chain came from a study of neurological immune-mediated disorders. General study results and limits: CDR3 amino acid sequences found in expanded clones were never shared across subjects, suggesting private repertoires in all groups. The greatest TCR clonal expansion appeared in HTLV-1-associated myelopathy and the smallest, falling below healthy controls, in multiple sclerosis.

At least ten counts were recorded for this clonotype. Its antigen is unknown. Per germline, CDR1 SGHRS and CDR2 YFSETQ. The length of the CDR3 is 13 residues. V lost 5 bases and J lost 2, with 11 bases in between. The cDNA was generated through 5'RACE incorporating 10-nucleotide random UMIs. TCRdb reprocessed the 5' RACE reads with MiXCR, giving one entry per CDR3 protein. Here the sample spans tens of thousands of distinct CDR3 sequences, roughly 5.6% being singletons. The sequenced sample was PBMCs. The chain couples TRBV5-1 to TRBJ2-7, with D possibly being TRBD1 (5 bases). This clonotype was sampled from a human donor with multiple sclerosis. The donor label of this sample is uncertain. The CDR3 region has the DNA TGCGCCAGCAGGATCAGGGATACCTACGAGCAGTACTTC. It is translated as CASRIRDTYEQYF.